The T cell receptor beta chain described here comes from a study of blood T cell repertoires in COVID-19 (dated by TCRdb to about 2020). Turning to the overall study: Samples covering the acute and convalescent phases of COVID-19 were provided by collaborators in the United States, Italy and Spain. The prospective study material was composed of cDNA or gDNA derived from T cells, B-cell-depleted T cells, or PBMCs. The dataset comprised deeply sampled blood TCRbeta repertoires from subjects exposed to, actively infected with, or recovered from COVID-19. The repertoires were made available in a free public database intended to serve as a resource for research on the immune response to SARS-CoV-2. Samples came from the ongoing ImmuneRACE study (first 160 participants) plus 1,254 subjects from 6 global collaborators. The sample metadata nearly always contained a de-identified subject ID, COVID-19 status, age in years and sex. Where available, HLA class I and class II types were obtained from metadata supplied by the sample provider rather than from assay-based typing.

Broad study findings and their caveats: The amount of clinical and demographic metadata varied by source and participant and was provided uncurated.

For this clone: Its antigen has not been determined. The sample holds no much larger clone one base away, and base qualities are not on file.

The immunoSEQ Assay, a bias-controlled multiplex PCR, was used to amplify TCRbeta CDR3 regions from genomic DNA. In the original analysis: The number of nucleated cells in each sample was estimated by amplification of reference gene primers within the assay. To quantify the absolute abundance of each unique TCRbeta CDR3 rearrangement, sequence reads were collapsed and filtered. For each sample, productive Simpson clonality was calculated as the square root of Simpson's diversity index over productive rearrangements. TCRdb provides this immuneACCESS table in a form limited to in-frame rearrangements. Some clones are lacking; in checked studies, under half of them reflect an unresolved V gene, and why the rest are absent is not known. That table gives V, J and clone size, and the DNA gave D and trimming. Here the sample has about 130,000 clones; about 86% occur a single time. Of the sample, around 3.1% is held by the ten largest clones.

The CDR3 sequence holds 15 residues, the cysteine and phenylalanine included. This entry keeps only the CDR3 DNA: 45 bases, framed from base 1. The germline V gene provides CDR1 SGHTA and CDR2 FQGNSA. From V the trimming removes 1 base and from J it removes 3 bases, while the gene matches leave 5 bases of the junction unaccounted for. Collaborating institutions collected whole blood in K2EDTA tubes following their own protocols. For TCRbeta analysis, collaborators shipped samples in one of three forms: frozen whole blood, isolated PBMCs, or DNA extracted from either of those sample types. The chain is encoded by TRBV7-2 joined to TRBJ1-2, with 7 junctional bases fitting TRBD1. Sequenced input: peripheral blood. The sequence was obtained from a woman aged 80 or over with acute or convalescent COVID-19. The sequence in DNA is TGTGCCAGCAGCTTAGAAGGGACAGCAGACTATGGCTACACCTTC. Translated, this is CASSLEGTADYGYTF.